What follows is one T cell receptor (beta chain) and its context. Documented treatment: some 20 received Ad26.COV2.S at low or high dose, single or two shots; about five received placebo; per-sample allocation not given. At day 63 after the first vaccine or placebo injection, samples were drawn. This sample is part of a study of Ad26.COV2.S vaccination and SARS-CoV-2 variants. From germline, CDR1 is MNHNY and CDR2 SVGAGI (reference sequence). This CDR3 contains 14 residues. The ends were cut back, 2 bases at V and 2 bases at J, with 7 bases in the middle. Sequenced by immunoSEQ multiplex PCR; TCRdb stores in-frame clones only, minus some. Among approximately 350,000 clones listed, roughly four fifths were seen once.

This specimen consisted of peripheral blood, obtained in a trial of Ad26.COV2.S vaccine versus placebo. The sequence came from a person between 18 and 65 years old who received the Ad26.COV2.S COVID-19 vaccine or a placebo. This chain uses TRBV6-6 with TRBJ1-3; the D is unclear. CDR3 DNA sequence: TGTGCCAGCAGTTACCCTACTGCTGGAAACACCATATATTTT. Residues: CASSYPTAGNTIYF.